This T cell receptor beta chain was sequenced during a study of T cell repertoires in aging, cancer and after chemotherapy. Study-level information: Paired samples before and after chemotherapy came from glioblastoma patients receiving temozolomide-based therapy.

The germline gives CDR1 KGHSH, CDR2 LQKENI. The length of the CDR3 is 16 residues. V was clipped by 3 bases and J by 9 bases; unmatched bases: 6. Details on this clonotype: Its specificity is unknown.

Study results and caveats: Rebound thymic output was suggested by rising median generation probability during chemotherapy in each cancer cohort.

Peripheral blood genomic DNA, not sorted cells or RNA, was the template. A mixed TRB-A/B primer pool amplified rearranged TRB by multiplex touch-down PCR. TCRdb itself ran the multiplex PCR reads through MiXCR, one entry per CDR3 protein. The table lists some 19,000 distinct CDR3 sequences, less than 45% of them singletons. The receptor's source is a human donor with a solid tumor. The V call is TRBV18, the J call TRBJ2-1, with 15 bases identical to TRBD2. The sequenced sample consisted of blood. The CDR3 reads CASSPHPGLAGGEQFF. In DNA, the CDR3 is TGTGCCAGCTCACCCCACCCGGGACTAGCGGGAGGTGAGCAGTTCTTC.